This TCR beta chain was identified in a study of shared clonotypes between healthy human individuals. The study, taken as a whole, reports: Clonotypes shared by all four sorted-subset donors had higher generation probabilities than non-shared clonotypes. The sampled material consisted only of blood, and tissue repertoires are likely to differ.

The V and J ends lost 4 bases and 5 bases respectively, with 11 bases between them. This CDR3 region has 13 residues. Germline V gene data show CDR1 as ENHRY and CDR2 as SYGVKD. Only in-frame clones appear in the TCRdb table, and some are missing; sequencing was by immunoSEQ multiplex PCR. The sample shows roughly 2.2 million clones, less than 95% of them seen only once. With respect to this clone: Its antigen is not identified.

The chain uses TRBV10-3 and TRBJ1-1; D perhaps matches TRBD1 (5 bases). The sequencing sample was made of naive CD4+ T cells from PBMCs. Subset of the sample: CD45RA+ positively selected. This sequence was found in a man between 18 and 35 years old in good health. Some clones in this sample may be carry-over from other donors' samples. CDR3 sequence: CAISGGGATEAFF. The CDR3 nucleotides are TGTGCCATCAGTGGTGGAGGGGCGACTGAAGCTTTCTTT.